This T cell receptor beta chain was profiled in a study of blood T cells in healthy people across ages (dated by TCRdb to between 2014 and 2017). Some background on the complete study: In model experiments, template switching captured roughly one uniquely barcoded TCR beta cDNA molecule for every two T cells. Using deep sequencing normalized with unique cDNA molecular identifiers, the study measured how TCR beta repertoire diversity changes with age. The donors were divided into four age groups: young (average approximately 17 years), middle-aged (about 39), aged (about 60) and long-lived (about 90). The study analyzed two additional independent replicas of 1 million unique cDNA reads from the same blood draw for two donors, one aged 18 to 30 and one aged 80 or older. Overall results and qualifications from the work: Since profiling was done on bulk unsorted PBMCs, naive and antigen-experienced compartments could not be conclusively compared. Estimates of total diversity from one million sequenced T cells were regarded as lower bounds and underestimates. The CMV infection status of donors was not known, potentially confounding age-related changes in expanded clonotypes. The long-lived group showed more naive CD4+ T cells, fewer expanded clones and increased TCR diversity than the aged group, suggesting age selection. Observed TCR beta diversity correlated strongly with the percentage of naive T cells measured by flow cytometry. As age increased, observed TCR beta diversity per million T cells dropped in a roughly linear way, and a significant reduction was already evident by age about 36.

Preparation of the library involved 5' RACE. Sequenced using an Illumina HiSeq 2500. A second 7 to 11 cycle PCR used a sample-barcoded 5' primer and a J-beta primer mix. A unique molecular identifier was introduced onto each TCR beta cDNA molecule by a template-switch 5' adaptor carrying 12 random nucleotides. Each sample yielded at least 2.5 million CDR3-containing paired-end reads. The Mint cDNA synthesis kit, primed by a TRBC-specific oligonucleotide, was used to synthesize first-strand cDNA from all RNA. After uracil-DNA glycosylase treatment, a first 18-cycle PCR used universal primers M1SS and BC2_uni_R on all cDNA. The authors' pipeline ran thus. For normalization, 1 million high-quality reads, each with a distinct molecular identifier, were randomly selected from each sample. Instead of being binned into consensus sequences, reads with shared molecular identifiers were discarded. MiTCR, set to a Q25 quality threshold and the strictest error-elimination algorithm, was used for CDR3 identification, clonotype clustering and error correction. A nonparametric unseen species model with Euler transformation was used to estimate lower-bound total TCR beta diversity. TCRdb reprocessing: public reads trimmed at Q25 with fastp, clones called with MiXCR, in-frame beta chains kept. Each CDR3 protein appears once, grouped with its most common genes and DNA. For this entry, the V and J calls and clone size follow TCRdb and not the study's own pipeline. The sample table contains more than 900,000 distinct CDR3 sequences; only one count was recorded for 25% of them. The ten largest clones add up to around 0.75% of the sample.

The approximately 40 donors, aged roughly 6 to 90 years, were systemically healthy Caucasian individuals from Russia. Around 10 milliliters of peripheral blood were collected from each donor into EDTA-treated Vacutainer tubes. Ficoll-Paque density-gradient centrifugation was used to isolate PBMCs, with at least 7 million obtained per sample. Trizol reagent was used to extract total RNA from the PBMCs, yielding at least 6 micrograms per sample. For every donor, flow cytometry on a PBMC aliquot measured the percentage of naive CD45RAhigh/CD27high T cells. V sheds 3 bases and J sheds 0 bases, leaving 12 bases between their ends. CDR1 is given as SGHVS and CDR2 as FQNEAQ, both from the germline V gene. The CDR3 has 16 amino acids, counting the end cysteine and phenylalanine. Only CDR3 DNA is held: 48 bases, read in frame from base 1. This clonotype was seen more than once but under ten times. The clone's antigen remains unknown. Per-nucleotide qualities are absent, and no much larger clonotype sits a single base away.

These same records also appear under a second study, on T cells of mothers and their children. The second study reports: Nine systemically healthy Caucasian individuals served as donors, namely three mothers together with their six children. cDNA synthesis consumed the entire amount of extracted RNA, loaded at approximately 1.6 ug RNA in each 15 ul reaction. Sample barcodes and 2-4 random nucleotides were added via the M1S primer in the second PCR. Over 8 million TCR beta CDR3 reads came from each mother, compared with roughly 2.8 million reads from each child. Thymic selection similarly shapes TCR recombination output in related and unrelated pairs, with minor effect from inherited differences. Normalized repertoire overlap in related mother-child pairs was always slightly higher than in unrelated mother-child pairs, but the difference was never significant. No persistent microchimeric T cell clones were detected, at a sensitivity of approximately 100 clones per million clonotypes. To look for features that set related mother-child pairs apart from unrelated individuals, the researchers ran deep NGS to compare the TCR beta repertoires of mothers and children. Mothers averaged roughly 36 +/- 4 years of age and children averaged about 10 +/- 4 years. Libraries were sequenced on Illumina HiSeq 2000 with 100+100 nt paired-end reads after adapter ligation with NEBNext reagents. Mother and child libraries were prepared a month apart and sequenced in separate runs to prevent cross-contamination. For each donor, between about 500,000 and 2,000,000 distinct TCR beta clonotypes were identified. Naive TCR beta clonotypes were estimated from low-frequency clonotypes matched to each donor's FACS-determined naive share, without sorting.

Rearrangement joined TRBV7-8 to TRBJ2-1; no D gene can be assigned with confidence. Specimen: blood. The receptor was derived from a girl aged 2 to 9 in good health. The CDR3 corresponds to CASSLGYLSSYNEQFF. The bases read TGTGCCAGCAGCTTGGGATACTTGAGCTCCTACAATGAGCAGTTCTTC. The full variable domain, with segments outside the CDR3 supplied by the reference TRBV7-8 and TRBJ2-1 proteins, appears as GAGVSQSPRYKVAKRGQDVALRCDPISGHVSLFWYQQALGQGPEFLTYFQNEAQLDKSGLPSDRFFAERPEGSVSTLKIQRTQQEDSAVYLCASSLGYLSSYNEQFFGPGTRLTVL.